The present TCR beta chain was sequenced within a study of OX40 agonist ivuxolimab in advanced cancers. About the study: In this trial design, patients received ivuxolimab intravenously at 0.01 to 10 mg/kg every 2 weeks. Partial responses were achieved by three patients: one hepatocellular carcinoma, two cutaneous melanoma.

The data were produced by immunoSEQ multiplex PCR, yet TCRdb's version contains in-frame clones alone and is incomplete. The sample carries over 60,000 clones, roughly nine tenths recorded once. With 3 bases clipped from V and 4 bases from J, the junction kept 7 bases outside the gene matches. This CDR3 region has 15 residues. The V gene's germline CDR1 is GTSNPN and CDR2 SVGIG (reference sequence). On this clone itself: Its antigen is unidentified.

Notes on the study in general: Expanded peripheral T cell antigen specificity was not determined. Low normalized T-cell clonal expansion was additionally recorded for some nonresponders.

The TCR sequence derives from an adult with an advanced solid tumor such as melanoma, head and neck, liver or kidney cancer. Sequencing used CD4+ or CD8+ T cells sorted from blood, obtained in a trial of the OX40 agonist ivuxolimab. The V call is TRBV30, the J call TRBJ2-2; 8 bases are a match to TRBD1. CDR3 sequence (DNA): TGTGCCTGGAGCCGGACAGGGTTGGGCACCGGGGAGCTGTTTTTT. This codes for CAWSRTGLGTGELFF. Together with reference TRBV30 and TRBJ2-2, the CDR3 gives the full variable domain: SQTIHQWPATLVQPVGSPLSLECTVEGTSNPNLYWYRQAAGRGLQLLFYSVGIGQISSEVPQNLSASRPQDRQFILSSKKLLLSDSGFYLCAWSRTGLGTGELFFGEGSRLTVL.